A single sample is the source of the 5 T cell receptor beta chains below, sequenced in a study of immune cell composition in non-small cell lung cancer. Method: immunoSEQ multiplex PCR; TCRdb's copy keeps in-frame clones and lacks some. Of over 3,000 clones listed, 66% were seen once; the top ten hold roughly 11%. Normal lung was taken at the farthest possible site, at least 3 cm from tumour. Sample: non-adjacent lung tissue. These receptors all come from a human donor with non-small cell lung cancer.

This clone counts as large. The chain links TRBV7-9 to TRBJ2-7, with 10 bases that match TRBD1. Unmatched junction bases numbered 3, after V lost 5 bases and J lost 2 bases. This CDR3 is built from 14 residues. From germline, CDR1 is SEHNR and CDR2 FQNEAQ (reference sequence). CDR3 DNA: TGTGCCAGCAGCGGGACAGGGGACCCCTACGAGCAGTACTTC. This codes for CASSGTGDPYEQYF.

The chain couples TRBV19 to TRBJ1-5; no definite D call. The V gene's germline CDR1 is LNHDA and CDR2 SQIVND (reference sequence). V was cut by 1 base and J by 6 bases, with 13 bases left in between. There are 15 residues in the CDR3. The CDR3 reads CASSIVNREIQPQHF. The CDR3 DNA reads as TGTGCCAGTAGTATAGTCAACCGCGAGATTCAGCCCCAGCATTTT. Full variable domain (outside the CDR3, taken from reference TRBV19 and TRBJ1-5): DGGITQSPKYLFRKEGQNVTLSCEQNLNHDAMYWYRQDPGQGLRLIYYSQIVNDFQKGDIAEGYSVSREKKESFPLTVTSAQKNPTAFYLCASSIVNREIQPQHFGDGTRLSIL.

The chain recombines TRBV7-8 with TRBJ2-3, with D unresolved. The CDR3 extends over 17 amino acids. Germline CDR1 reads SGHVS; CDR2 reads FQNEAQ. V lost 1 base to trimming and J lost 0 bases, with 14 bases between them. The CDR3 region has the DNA TGTGCCAGCAGCTTAGATTCTGACACGGCCAGCACAGATACGCAGTATTTT. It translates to CASSLDSDTASTDTQYF.

CDR3 sequence reads: CASSPPGSGVTGELFF. The CDR3, as DNA: TGTGCCAGCAGCCCCCCAGGTTCCGGGGTTACCGGGGAGCTGTTTTTT. The chain uses TRBV7-3 and TRBJ2-2, with D tentatively TRBD2 (5 bases). From germline, CDR1 is SGHTA and CDR2 FQGTGA. V was pared by 5 bases and J by 5 bases, with 18 bases between. The CDR3 length is 16 residues. The whole variable domain, remainder taken from reference TRBV7-3 and TRBJ2-2, is GAGVSQTPSNKVTEKGKYVELRCDPISGHTALYWYRQSLGQGPEFLIYFQGTGAADDSGLPNDRFFAVRPEGSVSTLKIQRTERGDSAVYLCASSPPGSGVTGELFFGEGSRLTVL.

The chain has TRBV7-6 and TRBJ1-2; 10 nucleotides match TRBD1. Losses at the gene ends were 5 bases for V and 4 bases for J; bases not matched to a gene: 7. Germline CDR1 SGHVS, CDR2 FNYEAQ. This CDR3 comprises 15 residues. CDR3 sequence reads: CASSPDRGRSYGYTF. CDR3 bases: TGTGCCAGCAGCCCCGACAGGGGGCGGAGCTATGGCTACACCTTC.